This TCR beta chain emerged from a study of T cells in Graves' hyperthyroidism and ophthalmopathy. RNA transcripts were the template for amplifying TCR beta CDR3 regions. Primed by the HTBI set, a first-round RT-PCR was run on the TCR CDR3. TCRdb recomputed calls from the multiplex PCR reads with MiXCR, one row per CDR3 protein. The repertoire holds some 400,000 distinct CDR3 sequences, 19% seen once, with roughly 3.5% in the top ten. Germline V gene sequence: CDR1 SNHLY, CDR2 FYNNEI. Trimming removed 8 bases from V and 7 bases from J, with 20 bases in between. The CDR3 covers 14 residues. The study enrolled patients aged 18 to 65 with newly diagnosed hyperthyroidism of under 2 months' duration.

The chain uses TRBV2 and TRBJ1-1; maybe TRBD1 (5 bases). This TCR was sampled from a woman younger than 30 with Graves' hyperthyroidism. Sample: blood. The CDR3 protein is CASARTRGRGEAFF. For the CDR3, the DNA is TGTGCCAGCGCCCGGACACGAGGTAGAGGTGAAGCTTTCTTT.